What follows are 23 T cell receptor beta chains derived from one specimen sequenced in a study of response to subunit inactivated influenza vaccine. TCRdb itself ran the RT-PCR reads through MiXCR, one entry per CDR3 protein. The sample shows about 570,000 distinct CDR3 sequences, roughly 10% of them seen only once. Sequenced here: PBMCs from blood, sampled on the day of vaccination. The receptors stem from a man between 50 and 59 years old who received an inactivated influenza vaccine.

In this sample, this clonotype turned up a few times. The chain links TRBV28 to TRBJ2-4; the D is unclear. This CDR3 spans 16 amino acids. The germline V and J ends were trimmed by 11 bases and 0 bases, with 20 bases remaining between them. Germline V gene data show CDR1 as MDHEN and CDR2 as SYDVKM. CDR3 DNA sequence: TGTGCCTGCTCCCCCTCAAGAATTCTAGCCAAAAACATTCAGTACTTC. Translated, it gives CACSPSRILAKNIQYF.

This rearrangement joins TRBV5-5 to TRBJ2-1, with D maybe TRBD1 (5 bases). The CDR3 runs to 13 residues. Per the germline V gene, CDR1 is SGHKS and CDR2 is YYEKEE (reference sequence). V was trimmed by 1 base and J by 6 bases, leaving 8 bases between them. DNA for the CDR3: TGTGCCAGCAGCTTGTGGGGCTCCAATGAGCAGTTCTTC. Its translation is CASSLWGSNEQFF.

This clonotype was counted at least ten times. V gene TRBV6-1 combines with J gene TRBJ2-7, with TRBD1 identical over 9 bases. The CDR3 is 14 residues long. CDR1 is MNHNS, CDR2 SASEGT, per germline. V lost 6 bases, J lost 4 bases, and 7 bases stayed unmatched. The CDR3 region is CASRQGQGLYEQYF. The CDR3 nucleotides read TGTGCCAGCAGACAGGGACAGGGACTTTACGAGCAGTACTTC.

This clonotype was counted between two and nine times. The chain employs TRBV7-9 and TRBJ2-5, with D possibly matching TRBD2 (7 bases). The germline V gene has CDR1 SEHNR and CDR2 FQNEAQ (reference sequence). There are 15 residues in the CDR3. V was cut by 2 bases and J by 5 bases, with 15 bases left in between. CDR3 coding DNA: TGTGCCAGCAGCTTATCCGCCAGGGGAGGGGAGACCCAGTACTTC. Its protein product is CASSLSARGGETQYF.

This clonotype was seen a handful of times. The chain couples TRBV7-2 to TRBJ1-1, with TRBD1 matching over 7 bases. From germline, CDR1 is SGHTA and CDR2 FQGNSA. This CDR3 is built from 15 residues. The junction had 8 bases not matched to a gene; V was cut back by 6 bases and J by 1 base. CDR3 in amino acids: CASRRRQGANTEAFF. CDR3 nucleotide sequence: TGTGCCAGCAGACGACGACAGGGAGCGAACACTGAAGCTTTCTTT.

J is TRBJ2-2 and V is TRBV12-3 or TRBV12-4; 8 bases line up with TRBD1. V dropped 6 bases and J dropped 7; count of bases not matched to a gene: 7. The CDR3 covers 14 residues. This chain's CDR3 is CASSTGQGVGELFF. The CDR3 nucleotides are TGTGCCAGCAGCACTGGACAGGGAGTCGGGGAGCTGTTTTTT.

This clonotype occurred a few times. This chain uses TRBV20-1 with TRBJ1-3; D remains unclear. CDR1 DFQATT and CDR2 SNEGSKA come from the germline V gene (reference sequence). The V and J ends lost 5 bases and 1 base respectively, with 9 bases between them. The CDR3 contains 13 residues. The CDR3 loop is CSAYGRSGNTIYF. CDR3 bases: TGCAGTGCTTACGGTCGTTCTGGAAACACCATATATTTT.

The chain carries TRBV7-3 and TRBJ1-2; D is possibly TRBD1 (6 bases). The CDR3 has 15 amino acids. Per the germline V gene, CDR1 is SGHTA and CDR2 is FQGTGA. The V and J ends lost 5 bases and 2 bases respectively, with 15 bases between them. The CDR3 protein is CASSPQRGDNYGYTF. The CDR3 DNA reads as TGTGCCAGCAGCCCACAAAGGGGGGACAACTATGGCTACACCTTC.

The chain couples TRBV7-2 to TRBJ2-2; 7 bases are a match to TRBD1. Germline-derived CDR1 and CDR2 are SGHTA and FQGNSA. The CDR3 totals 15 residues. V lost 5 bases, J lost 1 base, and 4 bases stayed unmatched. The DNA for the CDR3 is TGTGCCAGCAGCCTGGGACAGATGAACACCGGGGAGCTGTTTTTT. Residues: CASSLGQMNTGELFF.

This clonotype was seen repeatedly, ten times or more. The DNA of the CDR3 is TGCAGTGCTAGAGCTCTTGGAGAGGGGGGAACGCAGTATTTT. This encodes CSARALGEGGTQYF. The V call is TRBV20-1, the J call TRBJ2-3, with D perhaps being TRBD1 or TRBD2 (6 bases each). V shed 1 base and J shed 9 bases, with 17 bases lying between them. CDR1 and CDR2 from the germline V gene are DFQATT and SNEGSKA (reference sequence). The CDR3 has 14 residues.

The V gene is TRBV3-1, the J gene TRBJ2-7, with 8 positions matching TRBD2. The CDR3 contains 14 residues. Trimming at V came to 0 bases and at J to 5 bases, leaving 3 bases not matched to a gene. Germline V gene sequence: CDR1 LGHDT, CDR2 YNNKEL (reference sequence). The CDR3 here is CASSQEGTRNEQYF. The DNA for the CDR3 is TGTGCCAGCAGCCAAGAGGGGACTAGAAACGAGCAGTACTTC.

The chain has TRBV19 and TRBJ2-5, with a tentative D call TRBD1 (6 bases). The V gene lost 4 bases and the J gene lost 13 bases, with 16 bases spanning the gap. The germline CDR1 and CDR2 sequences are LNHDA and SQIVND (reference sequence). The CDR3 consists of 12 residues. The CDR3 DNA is TGTGCCAGTAGTAGGGACAAGTGGCCGCGGTACTTC. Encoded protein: CASSRDKWPRYF.

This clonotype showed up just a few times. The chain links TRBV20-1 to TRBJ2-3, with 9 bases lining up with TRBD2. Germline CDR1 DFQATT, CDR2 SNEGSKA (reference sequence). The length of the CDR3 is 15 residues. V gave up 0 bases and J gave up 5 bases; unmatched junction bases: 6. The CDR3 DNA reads TGCAGTGCTAGAGATTTAGCGGGGGTTCTAGATACGCAGTATTTT. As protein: CSARDLAGVLDTQYF.

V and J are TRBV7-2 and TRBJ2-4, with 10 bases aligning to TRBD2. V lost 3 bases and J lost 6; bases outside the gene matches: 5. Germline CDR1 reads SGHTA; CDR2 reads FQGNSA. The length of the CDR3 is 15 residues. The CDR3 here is CASSLSGRGINIQYF. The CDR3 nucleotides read TGTGCCAGCAGCTTGAGCGGGAGGGGGATAAACATTCAGTACTTC.

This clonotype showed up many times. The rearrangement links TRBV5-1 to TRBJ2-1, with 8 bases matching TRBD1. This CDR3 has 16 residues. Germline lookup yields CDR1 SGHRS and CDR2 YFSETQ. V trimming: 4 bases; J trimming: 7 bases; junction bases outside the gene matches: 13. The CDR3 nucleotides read TGCGCCAGCAGCCGCCAAACAGGGGGATGGATAAATGAGCAGTTCTTC. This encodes CASSRQTGGWINEQFF.

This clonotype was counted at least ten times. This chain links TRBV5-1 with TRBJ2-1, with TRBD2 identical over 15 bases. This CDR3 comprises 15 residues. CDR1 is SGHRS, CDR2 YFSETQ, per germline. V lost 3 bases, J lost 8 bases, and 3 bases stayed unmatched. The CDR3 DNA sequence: TGCGCCAGCAGCTCGGGACTAGCGGGAGGATATGAGCAGTTCTTC. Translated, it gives CASSSGLAGGYEQFF.

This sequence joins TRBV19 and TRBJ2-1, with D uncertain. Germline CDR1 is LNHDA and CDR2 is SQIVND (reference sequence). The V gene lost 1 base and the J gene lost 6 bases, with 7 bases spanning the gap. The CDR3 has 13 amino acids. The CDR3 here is CASSIADTNEQFF. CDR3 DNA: TGTGCCAGTAGTATAGCTGATACCAATGAGCAGTTCTTC.

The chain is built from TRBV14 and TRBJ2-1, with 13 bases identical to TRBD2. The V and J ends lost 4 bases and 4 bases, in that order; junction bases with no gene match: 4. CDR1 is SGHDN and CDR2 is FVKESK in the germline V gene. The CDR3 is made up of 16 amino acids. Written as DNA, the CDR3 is TGTGCCAGCAGCCCTGCGACTAGCGGGGGGTACAATGAGCAGTTCTTC. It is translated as CASSPATSGGYNEQFF. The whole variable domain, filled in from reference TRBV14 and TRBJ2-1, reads EAGVTQFPSHSVIEKGQTVTLRCDPISGHDNLYWYRRVMGKEIKFLLHFVKESKQDESGMPNNRFLAERTGGTYSTLKVQPAELEDSGVYFCASSPATSGGYNEQFFGPGTRLTVL.

CDR3 nucleotides: TGTGCCAGCTCACCACAAGCCCCGGGACAAAGAGGGGGCTACACCTTC. It yields the protein CASSPQAPGQRGGYTF. V gene TRBV18 combines with J gene TRBJ1-2, with D possibly being TRBD1 (6 bases). V shed 1 base and J shed 8 bases, with 20 bases lying between them. CDR1 and CDR2 from the germline V gene are KGHSH and LQKENI. CDR3 length equals 16 residues.

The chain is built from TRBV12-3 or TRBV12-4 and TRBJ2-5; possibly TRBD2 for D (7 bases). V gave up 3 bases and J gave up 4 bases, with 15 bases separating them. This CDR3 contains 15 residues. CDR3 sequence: CASSFFGGLGETQYF. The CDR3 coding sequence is TGTGCCAGCAGTTTTTTCGGGGGGCTGGGAGAGACCCAGTACTTC.

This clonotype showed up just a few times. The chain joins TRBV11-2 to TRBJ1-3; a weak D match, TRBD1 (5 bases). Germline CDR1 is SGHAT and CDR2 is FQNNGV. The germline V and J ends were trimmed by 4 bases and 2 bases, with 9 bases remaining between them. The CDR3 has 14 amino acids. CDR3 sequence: CASSSQVTGNTIYF. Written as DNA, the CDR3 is TGTGCCAGCAGCTCACAGGTTACTGGAAACACCATATATTTT.

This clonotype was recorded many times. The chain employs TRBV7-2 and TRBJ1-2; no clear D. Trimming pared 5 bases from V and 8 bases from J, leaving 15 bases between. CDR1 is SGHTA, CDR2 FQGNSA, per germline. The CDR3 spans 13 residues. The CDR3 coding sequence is TGTGCCAGCAGCCTCGCGGCCCCAGGCGGCTACACCTTC. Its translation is CASSLAAPGGYTF.

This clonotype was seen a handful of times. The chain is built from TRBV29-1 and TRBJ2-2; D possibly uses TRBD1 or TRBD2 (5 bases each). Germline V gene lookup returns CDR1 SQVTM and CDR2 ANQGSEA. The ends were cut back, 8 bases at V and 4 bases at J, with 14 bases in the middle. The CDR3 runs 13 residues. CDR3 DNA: TGCAGCACCGAAGGGGAGAGCACCGGGGAGCTGTTTTTT. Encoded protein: CSTEGESTGELFF.